This T cell receptor beta chain is from a study of T cell repertoires in cytomegalovirus infection. Across the whole study: Indications of both CMV infection and matching HLA type were provided by public TCR beta signatures. Study-level results: Accumulated public TCR beta family frequency recognized individuals carrying CMV together with the relevant HLA.

Per germline, CDR1 SGHTA and CDR2 FQGNSA. This CDR3 spans 15 amino acids. V lost 7 bases and J lost 7; bases outside the gene matches: 14. The table lists this clonotype with many counts. Its specificity is unknown. From the reads, TCRdb called clonotypes with MiXCR, one entry per CDR3 protein. The sample comprises around 180,000 distinct CDR3 sequences, 28% of which are singletons, and around 29% rests with the top ten. The receptor was derived from a human donor in good health (CMV status not recorded). Some clones in this sample may be carry-over from other donors' samples. Material for sequencing was PBMCs. The chain uses TRBV7-2 and TRBJ2-7; 9 bases map to TRBD2. Here the CDR3 DNA reads TGTGCCAGCACCATTGCGGGGGGGGTCACGCGGGAGCAGTACTTC. Its protein product is CASTIAGGVTREQYF.